The 28 T cell receptor beta chains below come from one sample, sequenced in a study of blood T cells in healthy people across ages. Primers used in a second PCR of about 6 to 12 cycles were a sample-barcoded 5' primer and a J-beta primer mix. One entry per CDR3 protein results from TCRdb running MiXCR on the 5' RACE reads. This sample has about 1.5 million distinct CDR3 sequences, with under 55% found just once. The sample comprised blood. Source of these receptors: a woman under 30 in good health.

This clonotype has at least ten counts. V gene TRBV5-1 combines with J gene TRBJ2-1; D call uncertain. V was shortened by 4 bases and J by 3 bases, with 17 bases between the two germline ends. The V gene's germline CDR1 is SGHRS and CDR2 YFSETQ. This CDR3 is 16 amino acids long. CDR3 DNA sequence: TGCGCCAGCAGCCCAAACCCCACGGGTCTCTACAATGAGCAGTTCTTC. Translated, it gives CASSPNPTGLYNEQFF.

The chain uses TRBV4-3 and TRBJ1-2, with a possible D match to TRBD1 (6 bases). The CDR3 consists of 15 residues. Germline CDR1 and CDR2: LGHNA and YSLEER. V lost 6 bases and J lost 5, with 19 bases in between. The CDR3 coding sequence is TGCGCCAGCAGGCGAATAGTCGGGGGCGCATATGGCTACACCTTC. Translating it yields CASRRIVGGAYGYTF.

This clonotype was detected a few times. The chain couples TRBV12-3 or TRBV12-4 to TRBJ1-1, with 10 bases fitting TRBD1. The length of the CDR3 is 17 residues. The ends lost 6 bases at V and 1 base at J; junction bases unmatched: 11. Here the CDR3 reads CASSRTGTGVGNTEAFF. Here the CDR3 DNA reads TGTGCCAGCAGCCGCACCGGGACAGGGGTAGGGAACACTGAAGCTTTCTTT.

The chain combines TRBV20-1 with TRBJ1-2; D gene ambiguous. Trimming removed 3 bases at V and 0 bases at J, with 11 bases between. Germline loops: CDR1 DFQATT, CDR2 SNEGSKA (reference sequence). The CDR3 totals 14 residues. CDR3: CSARGRRTNYGYTF. The CDR3 DNA follows: TGCAGTGCTAGGGGCAGGAGAACTAACTATGGCTACACCTTC.

The J gene is TRBJ2-4, the V gene TRBV29-1; D is uncertain. The CDR3 spans 12 residues. Germline V gene sequence: CDR1 SQVTM, CDR2 ANQGSEA. V lost 7 bases to trimming and J lost 5 bases, with 12 bases between them. CDR3 nucleotides: TGCAGCGCCTCCCGGAATCAAAACATTCAGTACTTC. Translated: CSASRNQNIQYF.

Only a few counts were recorded for this clonotype. Here the CDR3 DNA reads TGTGCCAGCAGCTTAGAACAGGCTTTAAACTATGGCTACACCTTC. This encodes CASSLEQALNYGYTF. V usage is TRBV7-9 and J usage is TRBJ1-2; D is possibly TRBD1 (5 bases). Trimming took off 1 base at V and 2 bases at J, with 11 bases between the two ends. The length of the CDR3 is 15 residues. Per germline, CDR1 SEHNR and CDR2 FQNEAQ (reference sequence).

V and J are TRBV12-3 or TRBV12-4 and TRBJ1-2, with D possibly being TRBD1 (6 bases). The CDR3 has 13 residues. V was shortened by 5 bases and J by 7 bases, with 14 bases between the two germline ends. The CDR3 is CASSVRGGGGYTF. CDR3 DNA sequence: TGTGCCAGCAGTGTCAGGGGTGGTGGTGGCTACACCTTC.

Only a few counts were recorded for this clonotype. The chain uses TRBV25-1 and TRBJ2-1; weak D call: TRBD2 (6 bases). Judging by the DNA end, TRBJ2-7 fits better; the J call may be wrong. The CDR3 loop spans 17 amino acids. CDR1 and CDR2 from the germline V gene are MGHDK and SYGVNS. CDR3 residues: CASTQASEITSYNEQYF. As DNA, the CDR3 is TGTGCCAGCACCCAGGCTAGCGAGATTACCTCCTACAATGAGCAGTACTTC.

This clonotype was seen more than once but under ten times. The chain couples TRBV5-4 to TRBJ2-1; D is unresolved. The CDR3 runs to 12 residues. Germline CDR1 SGHNT, CDR2 YYREEE (reference sequence). V was cut by 1 base and J by 5 bases, with 4 bases left in between. CDR3 sequence reads: CASSLPDNEQFF. CDR3 DNA sequence: TGTGCCAGCAGCTTGCCAGACAATGAGCAGTTCTTC.

A word on this clonotype: The junction shows a germline mismatch at one end, possibly a read error. The chain uses TRBV10-3 and TRBJ1-5; tentative D call: TRBD1 (6 bases). Germline V gives CDR1 ENHRY, CDR2 SYGVKD. This CDR3 spans 14 amino acids. This CDR3 reads CAISDLQGNQPRHF. CDR3 bases: TGTGCCATCAGTGACCTACAGGGCAATCAGCCCCGGCATTTT.

V gene TRBV20-1 combines with J gene TRBJ1-2; 7 bases agree with TRBD1. Germline-derived CDR1 and CDR2 are DFQATT and SNEGSKA (reference sequence). The CDR3 is made up of 13 amino acids. V gave up 1 base and J gave up 6 bases; unmatched junction bases: 5. The CDR3 loop is CSARGRTGDGYTF. The DNA of the CDR3 is TGCAGTGCTAGAGGTCGGACAGGAGATGGCTACACCTTC.

This chain uses TRBV9 with TRBJ2-3; 8 nucleotides line up with TRBD2. The CDR3 extends over 17 amino acids. The germline gives CDR1 SGDLS, CDR2 YYNGEE. The trim removed 3 bases at V and 1 base at J, leaving 10 bases unmatched. This CDR3 reads CASSERVLAAGTDTQYF. CDR3 coding DNA: TGTGCCAGCAGCGAAAGGGTACTAGCGGCGGGCACAGATACGCAGTATTTT.

Only a few counts were recorded for this clonotype. This chain joins TRBV20-1 and TRBJ2-5; D unclear. The V gene lost 2 bases and the J gene lost 11 bases, with 12 bases spanning the gap. The CDR3 loop spans 11 amino acids. The V gene's germline CDR1 is DFQATT and CDR2 SNEGSKA (reference sequence). In DNA form, the CDR3 reads TGCAGTGCTAGAACGGGCGATGAGCAGTACTTC. Amino acids: CSARTGDEQYF.

This clonotype was observed a handful of times. CDR3 loop: CATSDPGQGMYEQYF. The CDR3 DNA follows: TGTGCCACCAGTGACCCGGGACAGGGGATGTACGAGCAGTACTTC. V and J are TRBV24-1 and TRBJ2-7; 10 bases fit TRBD1. With 4 bases clipped from V and 4 bases from J, the junction kept 6 bases outside the gene matches. Germline CDR1 KGHDR, CDR2 SFDVKD. The CDR3 has 15 residues.

The rearrangement links TRBV27 to TRBJ2-1; 14 nucleotides agree with TRBD2. Germline CDR1 reads MNHEY; CDR2 reads SMNVEV (reference sequence). Trimming at V came to 4 bases and at J to 12 bases, leaving 17 bases not matched to a gene. The CDR3 contains 18 residues. CDR3: CASSSRLAGGYLTMRQFF. In DNA form, the CDR3 reads TGTGCCAGCAGTTCCCGACTAGCGGGAGGGTATTTGACAATGAGGCAGTTCTTC.

The sample holds one count of this clonotype. This chain uses TRBV6-2 or TRBV6-3 with TRBJ1-1, with D possibly being TRBD1 (6 bases). Germline V gene sequence: CDR1 MNHEY, CDR2 SVGEGT. V was cut by 0 bases and J by 3 bases, with 14 bases left in between. This CDR3 has 16 residues. CDR3: CASSYSLRGAYTEAFF. DNA of the CDR3: TGTGCCAGCAGTTACTCGCTACGGGGGGCGTACACTGAAGCTTTCTTT.

The sample holds a few counts of this clonotype. V is TRBV6-2 or TRBV6-3 and J is TRBJ2-1, with 7 nucleotides matching TRBD1. Germline loops: CDR1 MNHEY, CDR2 SVGEGT. This CDR3 spans 13 amino acids. The trim removed 8 bases at V and 8 bases at J, leaving 9 bases unmatched. CDR3 in amino acids: CASRNRGEYEQFF. DNA of the CDR3: TGTGCCAGCCGAAACAGGGGAGAATATGAGCAGTTCTTC.

The chain carries TRBV15 and TRBJ1-6; D ambiguous. Per germline, CDR1 LNHNV and CDR2 YYDKDF (reference sequence). The germline V and J ends were trimmed by 0 bases and 8 bases, with 5 bases remaining between them. The CDR3 is 13 residues long. The DNA for the CDR3 is TGTGCCACCAGCAGAGATATAGATTCACCCCTCCACTTT. This translates into CATSRDIDSPLHF.

This clonotype showed up just a few times. V is TRBV6-5 and J is TRBJ2-3; D remains unclear. Germline loops: CDR1 MNHEY, CDR2 SVGAGI. The CDR3 sequence is 13 residues long. V lost 6 bases and J 0 bases, leaving 7 bases between the germline ends. The CDR3 loop reads CASRRLSTDTQYF. The DNA of the CDR3 is TGTGCCAGCAGGCGACTGAGCACAGATACGCAGTATTTT.

This clonotype was seen many times. This may be a read error: a much more frequent sequence differs by one nucleotide. V is TRBV20-1 and J is TRBJ2-5; 7 bases agree with TRBD1. V lost 5 bases and J lost 11; bases outside the gene matches: 14. CDR3 size: 13 residues. Looked up from germline, CDR1 is DFQATT and CDR2 is SNEGSKA (reference sequence). The DNA for the CDR3 is TGCAGTGCTCCACGGGACAGCTACAATGAGCAGTACTTC. Translation gives CSAPRDSYNEQYF.

A few counts support this clonotype. The genes are TRBV5-1 and TRBJ2-3; TRBD2 aligns across 10 bases. CDR3 length: 17 amino acids. Germline V gives CDR1 SGHRS, CDR2 YFSETQ. V shed 0 bases and J 3 bases; nucleotides not matched to a gene: 7. CDR3 sequence: CASSLASGGAGTDTQYF. The CDR3 nucleotides are TGCGCCAGCAGCTTGGCGAGCGGGGGGGCCGGGACAGATACGCAGTATTTT.

This clonotype came up a few times. The CDR3 DNA is TGTGCCAGCAGCCACAGGGGGGTCAATCAGCCCCAGCATTTT. Protein product: CASSHRGVNQPQHF. The V call is TRBV7-8, the J call TRBJ1-5; 8 bases match TRBD1. V lost 5 bases to trimming and J lost 3 bases; unmatched junction nucleotides: 3. Per germline, CDR1 SGHVS and CDR2 FQNEAQ. CDR3 length equals 14 residues.

The table lists this clonotype with a few counts. The rearrangement links TRBV5-1 to TRBJ2-3, with 13 nucleotides matching TRBD2. J gave up 6 bases and V 4 bases, and 5 bases lay outside the gene matches. This CDR3 has 15 amino acids. Germline loops: CDR1 SGHRS, CDR2 YFSETQ. CDR3 protein: CASSIGTSGADTQYF. CDR3 DNA sequence: TGCGCCAGCAGCATCGGGACTAGCGGGGCGGATACGCAGTATTTT.

This clonotype was counted between two and nine times. The rearrangement uses TRBV24-1 and TRBJ2-4; D perhaps matches TRBD1 (6 bases). The DNA end favors TRBJ2-7, so the J call may be wrong. The germline V gene has CDR1 KGHDR and CDR2 SFDVKD. The CDR3 has 14 amino acids. The chain's CDR3 is CATSEGRGHYEQYF. The DNA for the CDR3 is TGTGCCACCAGTGAGGGCAGGGGACACTACGAGCAGTACTTC.

V gene TRBV7-9 combines with J gene TRBJ1-5; no reliable D call. Germline CDR1 reads SEHNR; CDR2 reads FQNEAQ (reference sequence). Trimming stripped 4 bases from V and 2 bases from J, with 15 bases between. CDR3 length: 16 amino acids. CDR3 in amino acids: CASSSEGQWGNQPQHF. Written as DNA, the CDR3 is TGTGCCAGCAGCTCCGAAGGCCAATGGGGCAATCAGCCCCAGCATTTT.

This rearrangement joins TRBV29-1 to TRBJ1-2; D unclear. V was cut by 5 bases and J by 3 bases, with 10 bases left in between. Germline assignment: CDR1 SQVTM and CDR2 ANQGSEA. The CDR3 is 12 amino acids. CDR3 in amino acids: CSVLPEDYGYTF. For the CDR3, the DNA is TGCAGCGTTCTACCCGAGGACTATGGCTACACCTTC.

On this clonotype itself: An end of the junction does not agree with germline; a read error may underlie this. The chain links TRBV5-6 to TRBJ1-1; D is unclear. Germline assignment: CDR1 SGHDT and CDR2 YYEEEE. The CDR3 is made up of 11 amino acids. The CDR3: CASTHGNEAFF. The CDR3, as DNA: TGCGCCAGCACCCACGGGAATGAAGCTTTCTTT.

This clonotype was found a few times. V gene TRBV5-5 combines with J gene TRBJ2-7, with 9 bases identical to TRBD2. CDR3 length equals 15 residues. The trim removed 4 bases at V and 2 bases at J, leaving 7 bases unmatched. Germline lookup yields CDR1 SGHKS and CDR2 YYEKEE (reference sequence). This CDR3 is CASSLGTSLPYEQYF. As DNA, the CDR3 is TGTGCCAGCAGCCTTGGGACTAGCCTGCCCTACGAGCAGTACTTC.